The 15 T cell receptor beta chains given below trace back to one sample, sequenced in a study of blood T cell repertoires in COVID-19. The repertoire was sequenced with immunoSEQ multiplex PCR; TCRdb's copy has only in-frame clones and lacks some. This table holds more than 85,000 clones, 75% to 80% found once. What was sequenced was peripheral blood. These receptors all come from a woman aged 80 or older with active or convalescent COVID-19.

The genes are TRBV7-9 and TRBJ1-2, with 7 bases identical to TRBD1. V gave up 0 bases and J gave up 2 bases; unmatched junction bases: 6. Germline V gene lookup returns CDR1 SEHNR and CDR2 FQNEAQ (reference sequence). This CDR3 is built from 16 residues. The CDR3, as DNA: TGTGCCAGCAGCTTAGCGGGGGCAGGGGGAAACTATGGCTACACCTTC. Amino acid sequence: CASSLAGAGGNYGYTF.

The chain carries TRBV7-8 and TRBJ1-4; D not certain. CDR1 and CDR2 (germline): SGHVS, FQNEAQ. The germline V and J ends were trimmed by 5 bases and 5 bases, with 9 bases remaining between them. The CDR3 contains 13 residues. The CDR3 is CASSRRVNEKLFF. The CDR3 DNA sequence: TGTGCCAGCAGCCGACGGGTAAATGAAAAACTGTTTTTT.

V is TRBV4-3 and J is TRBJ1-6, with 7 bases matching TRBD1. The trim removed 1 base at V and 8 bases at J, leaving 8 bases unmatched. Germline CDR1 reads LGHNA; CDR2 reads YSLEER. This CDR3 region has 16 residues. This CDR3 is CASSQGGQPMDSPLHF. For the CDR3, the DNA is TGCGCCAGCAGCCAAGGGGGACAGCCCATGGATTCACCCCTCCACTTT.

The CDR3 bases are TGTGCCAGCAGTCCACAGGCAGTCACTGAAGCTTTCTTT. It translates to CASSPQAVTEAFF. The rearrangement links TRBV28 to TRBJ1-1, with D maybe TRBD1 (5 bases). V was clipped by 5 bases and J by 4 bases, with 11 bases between them. The CDR3 loop spans 13 amino acids. Looked up from germline, CDR1 is MDHEN and CDR2 is SYDVKM.

The chain combines TRBV20-1 with TRBJ2-5; D possibly corresponds to TRBD1 (5 bases). V was clipped by 4 bases and J by 4 bases, with 7 bases between them. The CDR3 is 11 residues long. Per the germline V gene, CDR1 is DFQATT and CDR2 is SNEGSKA (reference sequence). This CDR3 reads CSATRVETQYF. The DNA for the CDR3 is TGCAGTGCTACCAGGGTAGAGACCCAGTACTTC.

The V gene is TRBV7-9, the J gene TRBJ2-7; TRBD1 is a possible D gene (5 bases). Per germline, CDR1 SEHNR and CDR2 FQNEAQ (reference sequence). The CDR3 runs to 14 residues. Trimming removed 3 bases at V and 2 bases at J, with 11 bases between. The CDR3 is CASSFDSVTYEQYF. CDR3 sequence (DNA): TGTGCCAGCAGCTTCGACAGTGTCACCTACGAGCAGTACTTC.

V is TRBV28 and J is TRBJ2-5; 12 bases are shared with TRBD1. Trimming cost V 6 bases and J 4 bases; bases outside gene matches: 3. Per germline, CDR1 MDHEN and CDR2 SYDVKM. The CDR3 runs to 14 residues. The CDR3 reads CASSTGQGAETQYF. CDR3 coding DNA: TGTGCCAGCAGCACGGGACAGGGGGCAGAGACCCAGTACTTC.

This clone came up once. The chain recombines TRBV7-9 with TRBJ1-2; 12 bases fit TRBD1. V was clipped by 1 base and J by 7 bases; unmatched bases: 4. CDR3 size: 15 residues. Germline CDR1 is SEHNR and CDR2 is FQNEAQ (reference sequence). CDR3 in DNA: TGTGCCAGCAGCTTAGGGGGACAGGGGGCGCTTGGCTACACCTTC. It specifies CASSLGGQGALGYTF.

This sequence joins TRBV19 and TRBJ1-4; D gene uncertain. V lost 0 bases and J 6 bases, leaving 11 bases between the germline ends. Germline CDR1 and CDR2: LNHDA and SQIVND (reference sequence). The CDR3 covers 15 residues. This CDR3 is CASSIDRNGDEKLFF. CDR3 nucleotides: TGTGCCAGTAGTATAGACCGAAACGGTGATGAAAAACTGTTTTTT.

V usage is TRBV2 and J usage is TRBJ2-3; unclear D gene. Germline lookup yields CDR1 SNHLY and CDR2 FYNNEI. V lost 4 bases and J 4 bases, leaving 6 bases between the germline ends. The CDR3 is 12 amino acids. CDR3 coding DNA: TGTGCCAGCAGTGCATCCCCAGATACGCAGTATTTT. Its protein product is CASSASPDTQYF.

The V gene is TRBV5-4, the J gene TRBJ2-3; 14 bases line up with TRBD2. The ends lost 0 bases at V and 4 bases at J; junction bases unmatched: 4. Germline V CDR1 and CDR2: SGHNT, YYREEE (reference sequence). CDR3 length equals 17 residues. CDR3 sequence: CASSLGGLAGVSDTQYF. The CDR3 DNA is TGTGCCAGCAGCTTGGGGGGACTAGCGGGAGTGTCAGATACGCAGTATTTT.

This rearrangement joins TRBV18 to TRBJ2-7, with 12 positions matching TRBD2. The length of the CDR3 is 16 residues. J lost 6 bases, V lost 0 bases, and 6 bases had no gene match. Per the germline V gene, CDR1 is KGHSH and CDR2 is LQKENI. The CDR3 sequence is CASSPPLAGGHIEQYF. For the CDR3, the DNA is TGTGCCAGCTCACCACCCCTAGCGGGAGGGCATATCGAGCAGTACTTC.

CDR3 in DNA: TGTGCCAGCAGCTTAAAAGGAGGGGATGCAACCGGGGAGCTGTTTTTT. The encoded protein is CASSLKGGDATGELFF. This chain links TRBV7-3 with TRBJ2-2; possible D gene TRBD2, 6 bases. The CDR3 runs to 16 residues. Germline CDR1 SGHTA, CDR2 FQGTGA. Trimming removed 1 base at V and 5 bases at J, with 14 bases between.

The chain uses TRBV30 and TRBJ2-7; tentative D call: TRBD1 (6 bases). The CDR3 consists of 13 residues. The germline CDR1 and CDR2 sequences are GTSNPN and SVGIG (reference sequence). V lost 1 base and J lost 1, with 8 bases in between. This chain's CDR3 is CAWSGQASYEQYF. The DNA for the CDR3 is TGTGCCTGGAGTGGACAGGCGTCCTACGAGCAGTACTTC.

This rearrangement joins TRBV2 to TRBJ2-1; 12 bases line up with TRBD2. CDR1 SNHLY and CDR2 FYNNEI come from the germline V gene. The length of the CDR3 is 16 residues. Trimming took 3 bases from V and 9 from J; bases not matched to a gene: 9. The CDR3 loop is CASSDLAGGSGGEQFF. The DNA of the CDR3 is TGTGCCAGCAGTGATCTAGCGGGAGGGTCTGGTGGTGAGCAGTTCTTC.